A selection of T cell receptor beta chains follows, all from one sample in a study of tissue T cells after allogeneic stem cell transplantation. Produced via immunoSEQ multiplex PCR; TCRdb's table is partial and in-frame only. This sample yields roughly 30,000 clones, of which 65% to 90% are seen a single time; under 4.5% belongs to the top ten. Material: blood, obtained before transplantation. These receptors were collected from a woman aged 18 to 50 who later had graft-versus-host disease after an allogeneic stem cell transplant. The CDR3 runs from the conserved cysteine through the conserved F or W. The order of the fields is CDR3 DNA, CDR3 protein, clone size, J gene, V gene, D gene. The D gene is left open where the match is weak. The size entry is marked missing in some rows and otherwise reads once, few, many or a size class.

CDR3nt: TGTGCCAGCAGGATTCGACAGGGACACTATGGCTACACCTTC
CDR3aa: CASRIRQGHYGYTF
abundance: NA
j_gene: TRBJ1-2
v_gene: TRBV27
d_gene: TRBD1

CDR3nt: TGCGCCAGCAGCTCACAGGGGGCTTCCTACGAGCAGTACTTC
CDR3aa: CASSSQGASYEQYF
abundance: NA
j_gene: TRBJ2-7
v_gene: TRBV5-1
d_gene: TRBD1

CDR3nt: TGTGCCAGCAGCCTTCAACGGGGGGAGTACCAAGAGACCCAGTACTTC
CDR3aa: CASSLQRGEYQETQYF
abundance: once
j_gene: TRBJ2-5
v_gene: TRBV4-2
d_gene: TRBD2

CDR3nt: TGTGCCAGCAGTTACGGAAGCGGGAGGGGTAATGAGCAGTTCTTC
CDR3aa: CASSYGSGRGNEQFF
abundance: NA
j_gene: TRBJ2-1
v_gene: TRBV6-6
d_gene: TRBD2

CDR3nt: TGTGCCAGCAGTGATTCATGGGGGAACACTGAAGCTTTCTTT
CDR3aa: CASSDSWGNTEAFF
abundance: once
j_gene: TRBJ1-1
v_gene: TRBV2
d_gene: NA

CDR3nt: TGTGCCAGCAGCGTAGCTACGGGGGGGGCCTCCTACGAGCAGTACTTC
CDR3aa: CASSVATGGASYEQYF
abundance: NA
j_gene: TRBJ2-7
v_gene: TRBV9
d_gene: TRBD2

CDR3nt: TGCGCCAGCAGTGACGGACAGGGGGCTGTGCAGTACTTC
CDR3aa: CASSDGQGAVQYF
abundance: NA
j_gene: TRBJ2-7
v_gene: TRBV5-1
d_gene: TRBD1

CDR3nt: TGCGCCAGCAGCCCCGGGGTAGCGGGGGATCAAGAGACCCAGTACTTC
CDR3aa: CASSPGVAGDQETQYF
abundance: NA
j_gene: TRBJ2-5
v_gene: TRBV5-1
d_gene: TRBD2

CDR3nt: TGTGCCAGCAGTGATAGGGGACAGGTCTACTTC
CDR3aa: CASSDRGQVYF
abundance: NA
j_gene: TRBJ2-7
v_gene: TRBV2
d_gene: TRBD1

CDR3nt: TGCGCCAGCAGCTTCCGGGACAGGGGGCGGACTGAAGCTTTCTTT
CDR3aa: CASSFRDRGRTEAFF
abundance: once
j_gene: TRBJ1-1
v_gene: TRBV5-1
d_gene: TRBD1

CDR3nt: TGTGCCAGTAGCCCGACAGGGATGTCCTACAATGAGCAGTTCTTC
CDR3aa: CASSPTGMSYNEQFF
abundance: NA
j_gene: TRBJ2-1
v_gene: TRBV19
d_gene: TRBD1

CDR3nt: TGTGCCAGCAGCCTCGCTCCCATGGGGGGCTACACCTTC
CDR3aa: CASSLAPMGGYTF
abundance: NA
j_gene: TRBJ1-2
v_gene: TRBV5-6
d_gene: NA

CDR3nt: TGTGCCAGCACTACTGCGGGCGCCGGGATTTCACCCCTCCACTTT
CDR3aa: CASTTAGAGISPLHF
abundance: NA
j_gene: TRBJ1-6
v_gene: TRBV27
d_gene: NA

CDR3nt: TGTGCCAGCAGCCCGGGCTGGACAGGGGGCGGGTTTCCCTACGAGCAGTACTTC
CDR3aa: CASSPGWTGGGFPYEQYF
abundance: NA
j_gene: TRBJ2-7
v_gene: TRBV5-6
d_gene: TRBD1

CDR3nt: TGTGCCAGCAGCGTAGGAGCTACACAGGGCTACGAGCAGTACTTC
CDR3aa: CASSVGATQGYEQYF
abundance: NA
j_gene: TRBJ2-7
v_gene: TRBV9
d_gene: NA

CDR3nt: TGTGCCAGCAGCACCAGGGGGCTGGGACAGCCCCAGCATTTT
CDR3aa: CASSTRGLGQPQHF
abundance: few
j_gene: TRBJ1-5
v_gene: TRBV11-2
d_gene: TRBD1